This TCR beta chain was sequenced in a study of blood T cell repertoires in COVID-19. Study at large: COVID-19 samples collected from the United States, Italy and Spain covered acute and convalescent phases.

V was clipped by 1 base and J by 13 bases, with 19 bases between them. Germline V gene data show CDR1 as SNHLY and CDR2 as FYNNEI. This CDR3 is built from 15 residues. The authors' processing: The authors estimated nucleated cell counts from reference gene primer amplification. Generated by immunoSEQ multiplex PCR, the TCRdb table keeps only in-frame clones and is missing some. That table gives V, J and clone size, and the DNA gave D and trimming. Found here are around 220,000 clones, more than 75% of them singletons; the top ten hold approximately 7.6%. Seattle's cohort entered during active infection and was followed longitudinally. This clone has just a few counts.

The rearrangement joins TRBV2 to TRBJ1-4; the D gene is possibly TRBD1 (5 bases). This receptor was identified in a woman of 80 years or more with COVID-19, enrolled during active disease. Sequenced sample: peripheral blood. The chain's CDR3 is CASSEDRSGGFGLFF. DNA for the CDR3: TGTGCCAGCAGTGAAGACAGGTCGGGGGGGTTCGGACTGTTTTTT.